This is a list of T cell receptor beta chains from one sample in a study of T cell responses to AZD1222 COVID-19 vaccine. TCRdb's copy holds only in-frame clones and misses some; the assay was immunoSEQ multiplex PCR. The data show about 120,000 clones, just over 90% seen once. Sequencing used peripheral blood, obtained on day 0 of AZD1222 vaccination. These TCRs come from an adult in good health. Each CDR3 is given with its conserved first and last residue. D genes are given only for firm matches. Not all rows give a size; the values are once, few, many and, for expanded clones, a class.

>NA|TRBD2|TRBJ2-7|TRBV7-9
CASSFRLAGPYEQYF
TGTGCCAGCAGCTTCCGACTAGCGGGACCCTACGAGCAGTACTTC
>many|NA|TRBJ2-7|TRBV4-1
CASSQSDSNYEQYF
TGCGCCAGCAGCCAATCGGACAGCAACTACGAGCAGTACTTC
>NA|NA|TRBJ2-5|TRBV12-3/TRBV12-4
CASSLGWETQYF
TGTGCCAGCAGTTTAGGGTGGGAGACCCAGTACTTC
>NA|NA|TRBJ2-1|TRBV5-1
CASSQGEAPYNEQFF
TGCGCCAGCAGCCAGGGGGAGGCCCCCTACAATGAGCAGTTCTTC
>NA|NA|TRBJ2-7|TRBV5-1
CASSLASGYEQYF
TGCGCCAGCAGCCTTGCTTCGGGCTACGAGCAGTACTTC
>NA|NA|TRBJ1-2|TRBV27
CASGVWGGGHGYTF
TGTGCCAGCGGGGTCTGGGGGGGAGGGCATGGCTACACCTTC
>NA|NA|TRBJ1-6|TRBV28
CASSFPRNYNSPLHF
TGTGCCAGCAGTTTCCCCAGGAATTATAATTCACCCCTCCACTTT
>NA|NA|TRBJ1-3|TRBV10-1
CASSESSSGAGNTIYF
TGCGCCAGCAGTGAGTCGTCGTCGGGGGCTGGAAACACCATATATTTT
>NA|NA|TRBJ1-2|TRBV20-1
CSAISNGYTF
TGCAGTGCAATAAGCAATGGCTACACCTTC
>once|NA|TRBJ1-1|TRBV30
CAWSVGQLAAEAFF
TGTGCCTGGAGTGTAGGACAGCTCGCCGCTGAAGCTTTCTTT
>NA|NA|TRBJ1-1|TRBV7-2
CASSLVRLDMNTEAFF
TGTGCCAGCAGCTTAGTTAGGCTAGATATGAACACTGAAGCTTTCTTT
>NA|NA|TRBJ2-5|TRBV7-2
CASSLVSRAQETQYF
TGTGCCAGCAGCTTAGTATCCAGGGCCCAAGAGACCCAGTACTTC
>NA|NA|TRBJ1-2|TRBV4-2
CASSQDRDYGYTF
TGTGCCAGCAGCCAAGATCGGGATTATGGCTACACCTTC
>NA|NA|TRBJ2-1|TRBV4-3
CASSPDYNNEQFF
TGCGCCAGCAGCCCGGACTACAACAATGAGCAGTTCTTC
>once|NA|TRBJ1-5|TRBV28
CASNTGLSNQPQHF
TGTGCCAGCAATACAGGGTTGAGCAATCAGCCCCAGCATTTT
>NA|NA|TRBJ1-1|TRBV6-5
CASGTLNTEAFF
TGTGCCAGCGGGACGTTGAACACTGAAGCTTTCTTT
>NA|NA|TRBJ2-2|TRBV4-3
CASSPNPGRGANTGELFF
TGCGCCAGCAGCCCAAACCCGGGGAGAGGCGCGAACACCGGGGAGCTGTTTTTT
>once|NA|TRBJ2-1|TRBV28
CASSLGQNNEQFF
TGTGCCAGCAGTTTAGGTCAGAACAATGAGCAGTTCTTC
>NA|NA|TRBJ2-7|TRBV19
CASSFGAVLSEQYF
TGTGCCAGTTCCTTTGGGGCTGTGTTGTCCGAGCAGTACTTC
>NA|NA|TRBJ2-1|TRBV7-8
CASRRLENNEQFF
TGTGCCAGCAGGAGGCTAGAGAACAATGAGCAGTTCTTC
>once|NA|TRBJ1-5|TRBV2
CASSENQGSQPQHF
TGTGCCAGCAGTGAAAATCAGGGGAGTCAGCCCCAGCATTTT
>NA|TRBD2|TRBJ2-2|TRBV6-4
CASSRLAGGLGELFF
TGTGCCAGCAGCCGACTAGCGGGAGGGCTCGGGGAGCTGTTTTTT
>once|TRBD1|TRBJ2-1|TRBV6-4
CAASRSTGVALREQFF
TGTGCCGCAAGCCGGTCGACAGGGGTGGCCCTCCGTGAGCAGTTCTTC
>NA|NA|TRBJ1-1|TRBV29-1
CSVEEIGVGGEAFF
TGCAGCGTTGAAGAAATAGGTGTCGGGGGTGAAGCTTTCTTT
>NA|NA|TRBJ2-4|TRBV12-3/TRBV12-4
CASSSRNIQYF
TGTGCCAGCAGTTCCCGAAACATTCAGTACTTC
>NA|NA|TRBJ1-2|TRBV18
CASSPQRVQSGLGYGYTF
TGTGCCAGCTCACCACAGCGCGTACAGTCGGGATTAGGGTATGGCTACACCTTC
>NA|NA|TRBJ2-2|TRBV12-2
CASRLASRETPRAGELFF
TGTGCAAGTCGCTTAGCGTCGAGGGAGACACCCCGTGCCGGGGAGCTGTTTTTT
>NA|NA|TRBJ1-1|TRBV6-5
CASTKGQGTEAFF
TGTGCCAGCACCAAGGGCCAGGGCACTGAAGCTTTCTTT
>NA|TRBD2|TRBJ2-6|TRBV4-3
CASSQARLAAGANVLTF
TGCGCCAGCAGCCAAGCGAGACTAGCCGCTGGGGCCAACGTCCTGACTTTC
>once|NA|TRBJ2-3|TRBV9
CASSVVGDTDTQYF
TGTGCCAGCAGCGTAGTAGGGGACACAGATACGCAGTATTTT
>NA|NA|TRBJ2-1|TRBV12-3/TRBV12-4
CASSTEYYNEQFF
TGTGCCAGCAGCACCGAATACTACAATGAGCAGTTCTTC
>NA|TRBD2|TRBJ2-3|TRBV30
CAWSGGSSGRDTQYF
TGTGCCTGGAGTGGCGGTTCTAGCGGGAGAGATACGCAGTATTTT
>NA|NA|TRBJ1-5|TRBV9
CASSVDNKAEPQHF
TGTGCCAGCAGCGTAGATAACAAGGCCGAGCCCCAGCATTTT
>NA|TRBD2|TRBJ2-7|TRBV9
CASSERTSGIHEQYF
TGTGCCAGCAGCGAGAGGACTAGCGGGATCCACGAGCAGTACTTC
>NA|NA|TRBJ1-1|TRBV9
CASSPKTLNTEAFF
TGTGCCAGCAGCCCGAAGACACTGAACACTGAAGCTTTCTTT
>NA|TRBD1|TRBJ2-1|TRBV7-2
CASSPSVPGQGQFF
TGTGCCAGCAGCCCCTCTGTTCCGGGACAGGGCCAGTTCTTC
>NA|NA|TRBJ1-5|TRBV6-2/TRBV6-3
CASSDYSNQPQHF
TGTGCCAGCAGTGACTATAGCAATCAGCCCCAGCATTTT
>once|TRBD1|TRBJ1-2|TRBV10-3
CAIRWTGGVYYGYTF
TGTGCCATCAGGTGGACAGGGGGCGTTTACTATGGCTACACCTTC
>NA|TRBD2|TRBJ2-4|TRBV7-3
CASSWGLAARGKNIQYF
TGTGCCAGCAGCTGGGGACTAGCGGCCCGGGGCAAAAACATTCAGTACTTC
>NA|TRBD1|TRBJ1-2|TRBV2
CASSSTGAYGYTF
TGTGCCAGCAGCAGTACAGGGGCCTATGGCTACACCTTC
>NA|TRBD2|TRBJ2-3|TRBV9
CASSVSSGKLDTQYF
TGTGCCAGCAGCGTGTCGAGCGGGAAGTTAGATACGCAGTATTTT
>NA|NA|TRBJ1-1|TRBV19
CASSMWGPDTEAFF
TGTGCCAGTAGTATGTGGGGACCGGACACTGAAGCTTTCTTT
>NA|NA|TRBJ2-2|TRBV27
CASSLVVTSRNTGELFF
TGTGCCAGCAGTTTGGTAGTTACTAGCCGGAACACCGGGGAGCTGTTTTTT
>NA|TRBD1|TRBJ1-2|TRBV28
CASSTGTDYGYTF
TGTGCCAGCAGCACCGGGACAGACTATGGCTACACCTTC
>NA|NA|TRBJ1-6|TRBV7-9
CASSLRAANSPLHF
TGTGCCAGCAGCTTAAGAGCAGCGAATTCACCCCTCCACTTT
>NA|NA|TRBJ1-5|TRBV6-2/TRBV6-3
CASSFGDTQPQHF
TGTGCCAGCAGTTTTGGGGACACCCAGCCCCAGCATTTT
>NA|NA|TRBJ1-4|TRBV19
CASKARAATNEKLFF
TGTGCCAGTAAGGCTCGAGCCGCAACTAATGAAAAACTGTTTTTT
>NA|NA|TRBJ1-6|TRBV25-1
CASKLGPEGPLHF
TGTGCCAGCAAACTGGGGCCCGAGGGACCCCTCCACTTT
>NA|NA|TRBJ1-1|TRBV24-1
CATSAPLTGEAFF
TGTGCCACCAGTGCCCCGCTGACCGGGGAGGCTTTCTTT
>NA|NA|TRBJ1-1|TRBV18
CASSPGYLNTEAFF
TGTGCCAGCTCCCCTGGGTATTTGAACACTGAAGCTTTCTTT